This is a list of T cell receptor beta chains from one sample in a study of somatic mutations in cytotoxic T cells in rheumatoid arthritis. Generated by immunoSEQ multiplex PCR, the TCRdb table keeps only in-frame clones and is missing some. The table lists tens of thousands of clones, approximately 84% of them singletons. Sequencing was done on a sample of CD8+ T cells sorted from blood. The source of these receptors is a man aged 35 to 55 in good health. Each CDR3 is given with its conserved first and last residue. Each record gives: J gene, V gene, D gene, clone size, CDR3 protein, CDR3 DNA. A D gene is named only where the DNA matches it firmly. Clone size is not always given. Where it is, it says once, few, many or a class for expanded clones.

J gene: TRBJ2-7
V gene: TRBV6-5
D gene: TRBD1
clone size: few
CDR3 protein: CASSPWQGAYEQYF
CDR3 DNA: TGTGCCAGCAGCCCTTGGCAGGGGGCTTACGAGCAGTACTTC

J gene: TRBJ1-1
V gene: TRBV10-2
D gene: -
clone size: once
CDR3 protein: CASSESGGSRGAFF
CDR3 DNA: TGCGCCAGCAGTGAGTCCGGCGGCTCGAGGGGGGCTTTCTTT

J gene: TRBJ2-3
V gene: TRBV5-1
D gene: TRBD1
clone size: -
CDR3 protein: CASSSGQGVTDTQYF
CDR3 DNA: TGCGCCAGCAGTTCCGGACAGGGCGTAACAGATACGCAGTATTTT

J gene: TRBJ1-4
V gene: TRBV4-3
D gene: -
clone size: -
CDR3 protein: CASSQELQVREKLFF
CDR3 DNA: TGCGCCAGCAGCCAAGAGCTACAGGTCCGGGAAAAACTGTTTTTT

J gene: TRBJ2-1
V gene: TRBV7-9
D gene: TRBD2
clone size: -
CDR3 protein: CASSIASGRRNEQFF
CDR3 DNA: TGTGCCAGCAGCATAGCTAGCGGGAGACGGAATGAGCAGTTCTTC

J gene: TRBJ1-1
V gene: TRBV27
D gene: -
clone size: few
CDR3 protein: CASSHPGVTEAFF
CDR3 DNA: TGTGCCAGCAGTCATCCGGGGGTAACTGAAGCTTTCTTT

J gene: TRBJ1-2
V gene: TRBV7-9
D gene: -
clone size: -
CDR3 protein: CASSGVAGYYGYTF
CDR3 DNA: TGTGCCAGCAGCGGAGTAGCAGGGTACTATGGCTACACCTTC

J gene: TRBJ2-7
V gene: TRBV19
D gene: -
clone size: -
CDR3 protein: CASSMEGPYEQYF
CDR3 DNA: TGTGCCAGTAGTATGGAGGGACCATACGAGCAGTACTTC

J gene: TRBJ2-5
V gene: TRBV6-5
D gene: -
clone size: -
CDR3 protein: CASSYSAAGLGETQYF
CDR3 DNA: TGTGCCAGCAGTTACTCGGCGGCTGGGCTCGGGGAGACCCAGTACTTC

J gene: TRBJ1-1
V gene: TRBV30
D gene: -
clone size: -
CDR3 protein: CAWSSLPEAFF
CDR3 DNA: TGTGCCTGGAGTAGCCTCCCTGAAGCTTTCTTT

J gene: TRBJ2-1
V gene: TRBV28
D gene: TRBD2
clone size: -
CDR3 protein: CAVRLAGQSSYNEQFF
CDR3 DNA: TGTGCCGTCCGACTAGCGGGTCAGAGCTCCTACAATGAGCAGTTCTTC

J gene: TRBJ2-5
V gene: TRBV11-2
D gene: -
clone size: -
CDR3 protein: CASSAVARVETQYF
CDR3 DNA: TGTGCCAGCAGCGCCGTAGCCCGGGTGGAGACCCAGTACTTC

J gene: TRBJ1-2
V gene: TRBV5-1
D gene: -
clone size: -
CDR3 protein: CASSLGTSYGYTF
CDR3 DNA: TGCGCCAGCAGCTTGGGCACCAGCTATGGCTACACCTTC

J gene: TRBJ2-7
V gene: TRBV29-1
D gene: -
clone size: -
CDR3 protein: CSVEVGQNYEQYF
CDR3 DNA: TGCAGCGTTGAAGTTGGGCAGAACTACGAGCAGTACTTC

J gene: TRBJ1-1
V gene: TRBV5-1
D gene: TRBD1
clone size: -
CDR3 protein: CASSLGTGGARETEAFF
CDR3 DNA: TGCGCCAGCAGCTTGGGGACAGGGGGCGCAAGGGAAACTGAAGCTTTCTTT

J gene: TRBJ2-7
V gene: TRBV14
D gene: TRBD2
clone size: -
CDR3 protein: CASSVILAGVYEQYF
CDR3 DNA: TGTGCCAGCAGCGTGATACTAGCGGGAGTCTACGAGCAGTACTTC

J gene: TRBJ2-1
V gene: TRBV28
D gene: -
clone size: once
CDR3 protein: CASSFHSSGASYNEQFF
CDR3 DNA: TGTGCCAGCAGTTTCCATTCTTCAGGGGCTTCCTACAATGAGCAGTTCTTC

J gene: TRBJ2-7
V gene: TRBV6-1
D gene: TRBD1
clone size: few
CDR3 protein: CASGSEGTGYEQYF
CDR3 DNA: TGTGCCAGCGGGTCTGAAGGGACAGGCTACGAGCAGTACTTC

J gene: TRBJ2-5
V gene: TRBV27
D gene: -
clone size: -
CDR3 protein: CASSFPETQYF
CDR3 DNA: TGTGCCAGCAGCTTCCCCGAGACCCAGTACTTC

J gene: TRBJ1-2
V gene: TRBV4-1
D gene: -
clone size: once
CDR3 protein: CASSHYSQGYMKNYGYTF
CDR3 DNA: TGCGCCAGCAGCCACTACAGCCAAGGCTACATGAAAAACTATGGCTACACCTTC

J gene: TRBJ1-2
V gene: TRBV7-8
D gene: -
clone size: -
CDR3 protein: CASSLEEGGDYGYTF
CDR3 DNA: TGTGCCAGCAGCCTAGAGGAGGGGGGGGATTATGGCTACACCTTC

J gene: TRBJ1-5
V gene: TRBV27
D gene: -
clone size: -
CDR3 protein: CASSFGRGNQPQHF
CDR3 DNA: TGTGCCAGCAGTTTCGGCAGGGGCAATCAGCCCCAGCATTTT

J gene: TRBJ2-3
V gene: TRBV11-2
D gene: -
clone size: -
CDR3 protein: CASSLVALTVRTDTQYF
CDR3 DNA: TGTGCCAGCAGCTTAGTTGCCCTAACGGTGCGCACAGATACGCAGTATTTT

J gene: TRBJ2-7
V gene: TRBV5-1
D gene: TRBD1
clone size: few
CDR3 protein: CASSGDSYEQYF
CDR3 DNA: TGCGCCAGCAGCGGGGACAGTTACGAGCAGTACTTC

J gene: TRBJ2-7
V gene: TRBV21-1
D gene: -
clone size: -
CDR3 protein: CASSKRTSGIRSSYEQYF
CDR3 DNA: TGTGCCAGCAGCAAGCGGACTAGCGGGATCCGGAGCTCCTACGAGCAGTACTTC

J gene: TRBJ1-1
V gene: TRBV28
D gene: -
clone size: -
CDR3 protein: CAGSTGNTEAFF
CDR3 DNA: TGTGCCGGTTCAACAGGGAACACTGAAGCTTTCTTT

J gene: TRBJ2-1
V gene: TRBV7-9
D gene: TRBD1
clone size: -
CDR3 protein: CASSSTGQAYNEQFF
CDR3 DNA: TGTGCCAGCAGCTCAACGGGACAGGCCTACAATGAGCAGTTCTTC

J gene: TRBJ2-1
V gene: TRBV4-3
D gene: TRBD1
clone size: -
CDR3 protein: CASSQDTGTGNNEQFF
CDR3 DNA: TGCGCCAGCAGCCAAGATACCGGGACAGGGAACAATGAGCAGTTCTTC

J gene: TRBJ2-7
V gene: TRBV19
D gene: -
clone size: -
CDR3 protein: CASSIDPSSYEQYF
CDR3 DNA: TGTGCCAGTAGTATAGATCCTTCCTCCTACGAGCAGTACTTC

J gene: TRBJ2-7
V gene: TRBV5-4
D gene: TRBD2
clone size: -
CDR3 protein: CASSFMGLGTSGTYEQYF
CDR3 DNA: TGTGCCAGCAGCTTCATGGGGCTCGGGACTAGCGGAACCTACGAGCAGTACTTC

J gene: TRBJ2-7
V gene: TRBV13
D gene: TRBD2
clone size: -
CDR3 protein: CASSSRLAGAYEQYF
CDR3 DNA: TGTGCCAGCAGCTCCCGACTAGCGGGAGCCTACGAGCAGTACTTC

J gene: TRBJ2-2
V gene: TRBV2
D gene: -
clone size: -
CDR3 protein: CASSGTPRPWELFF
CDR3 DNA: TGTGCCAGCTCCGGGACCCCCCGGCCCTGGGAGCTGTTTTTT

J gene: TRBJ1-1
V gene: TRBV10-2
D gene: TRBD1
clone size: -
CDR3 protein: CASSERDRGLNTEAFF
CDR3 DNA: TGCGCCAGCAGTGAGAGAGACAGGGGGCTGAACACTGAAGCTTTCTTT

J gene: TRBJ2-7
V gene: TRBV29-1
D gene: TRBD2
clone size: -
CDR3 protein: CSVRGVVSSYEQYF
CDR3 DNA: TGCAGCGTCCGGGGGGTTGTTAGCTCCTACGAGCAGTACTTC

J gene: TRBJ2-5
V gene: TRBV11-2
D gene: -
clone size: -
CDR3 protein: CASSRATQETQYF
CDR3 DNA: TGTGCCAGCAGCAGGGCCACTCAAGAGACCCAGTACTTC

J gene: TRBJ1-4
V gene: TRBV20-1
D gene: -
clone size: once
CDR3 protein: CSPLTMEKLFF
CDR3 DNA: TGCAGTCCCCTAACGATGGAAAAACTGTTTTTT

J gene: TRBJ1-1
V gene: TRBV10-3
D gene: -
clone size: -
CDR3 protein: CAIRDSEVGEAFF
CDR3 DNA: TGTGCCATCCGGGACTCGGAGGTTGGTGAAGCTTTCTTT

J gene: TRBJ2-7
V gene: TRBV10-2
D gene: TRBD1
clone size: -
CDR3 protein: CASRDRGRYEQYF
CDR3 DNA: TGCGCCAGCCGGGACAGGGGAAGGTACGAGCAGTACTTC

J gene: TRBJ2-7
V gene: TRBV7-2
D gene: TRBD2
clone size: -
CDR3 protein: CASSPSGTGDEQYF
CDR3 DNA: TGTGCCAGCAGTCCCAGCGGGACTGGCGACGAGCAGTACTTC

J gene: TRBJ2-7
V gene: TRBV7-9
D gene: -
clone size: few
CDR3 protein: CASSRRGTNEQYF
CDR3 DNA: TGTGCCAGCAGCCGTAGGGGCACTAACGAGCAGTACTTC

J gene: TRBJ2-5
V gene: TRBV4-1
D gene: TRBD2
clone size: -
CDR3 protein: CASSQPGLAGETQYF
CDR3 DNA: TGCGCCAGCAGCCAACCGGGACTAGCGGGAGAGACCCAGTACTTC

J gene: TRBJ2-7
V gene: TRBV18
D gene: -
clone size: -
CDR3 protein: CASSPADYEQYF
CDR3 DNA: TGTGCCAGCTCACCGGCCGACTACGAGCAGTACTTC

J gene: TRBJ2-7
V gene: TRBV2
D gene: TRBD2
clone size: -
CDR3 protein: CASSEALRGLAGGLYEQYF
CDR3 DNA: TGTGCCAGCAGTGAAGCGCTCCGGGGACTAGCGGGAGGACTGTACGAGCAGTACTTC

J gene: TRBJ2-1
V gene: TRBV19
D gene: TRBD2
clone size: -
CDR3 protein: CASRSLAGDPNEQFF
CDR3 DNA: TGTGCCAGTAGAAGTCTAGCGGGAGACCCCAATGAGCAGTTCTTC

J gene: TRBJ2-1
V gene: TRBV5-1
D gene: TRBD1
clone size: -
CDR3 protein: CASSFGLPGDRVNEQFF
CDR3 DNA: TGCGCCAGCAGCTTTGGGCTTCCGGGTGACAGGGTCAATGAGCAGTTCTTC

J gene: TRBJ2-7
V gene: TRBV28
D gene: TRBD2
clone size: -
CDR3 protein: CASSPVAGGSYEQYF
CDR3 DNA: TGTGCCAGCAGCCCCGTAGCGGGAGGTTCCTACGAGCAGTACTTC

J gene: TRBJ2-1
V gene: TRBV10-1
D gene: -
clone size: -
CDR3 protein: CASSQKGELAEQFF
CDR3 DNA: TGCGCCAGCAGCCAAAAGGGGGAACTAGCTGAGCAGTTCTTC

J gene: TRBJ1-1
V gene: TRBV5-1
D gene: -
clone size: -
CDR3 protein: CASSLLGIGTEAFF
CDR3 DNA: TGCGCCAGCAGCTTGTTGGGGATTGGTACTGAAGCTTTCTTT

J gene: TRBJ1-2
V gene: TRBV29-1
D gene: -
clone size: -
CDR3 protein: CSVDPGSIYGYTF
CDR3 DNA: TGCAGCGTTGACCCGGGATCCATCTATGGCTACACCTTC

J gene: TRBJ2-6
V gene: TRBV28
D gene: TRBD2
clone size: -
CDR3 protein: CASTTREGPGANVLTF
CDR3 DNA: TGTGCCAGCACCACCCGGGAGGGCCCTGGGGCCAACGTCCTGACTTTC

J gene: TRBJ2-1
V gene: TRBV29-1
D gene: TRBD1
clone size: -
CDR3 protein: CSVDRGHETYNEQFF
CDR3 DNA: TGCAGCGTGGACAGGGGACACGAAACATACAATGAGCAGTTCTTC

J gene: TRBJ2-1
V gene: TRBV27
D gene: -
clone size: -
CDR3 protein: CASSGTELGWGEFF
CDR3 DNA: TGTGCCAGCAGTGGGACGGAGCTAGGATGGGGGGAGTTCTTC

J gene: TRBJ1-1
V gene: TRBV11-1
D gene: -
clone size: -
CDR3 protein: CASSLDVASNTEAFF
CDR3 DNA: TGTGCCAGCAGCTTAGACGTGGCCAGTAACACTGAAGCTTTCTTT

J gene: TRBJ2-2
V gene: TRBV5-1
D gene: -
clone size: once
CDR3 protein: CASSPLGSGTGELFF
CDR3 DNA: TGCGCCAGCAGCCCCCTGGGGAGCGGCACCGGGGAGCTGTTTTTT

J gene: TRBJ2-7
V gene: TRBV27
D gene: -
clone size: -
CDR3 protein: CASSPRGAYEQYF
CDR3 DNA: TGTGCCAGCAGTCCTCGTGGAGCTTACGAGCAGTACTTC

J gene: TRBJ2-7
V gene: TRBV4-1
D gene: -
clone size: -
CDR3 protein: CASSQDKVSGPSDF
CDR3 DNA: TGCGCCAGCAGCCAAGATAAAGTCTCTGGTCCCTCGGACTTC

J gene: TRBJ2-6
V gene: TRBV4-3
D gene: -
clone size: -
CDR3 protein: CASSQDLLPGADSGANVLTF
CDR3 DNA: TGCGCCAGCAGCCAAGATCTGCTCCCAGGGGCGGACTCTGGGGCCAACGTCCTGACTTTC

J gene: TRBJ1-1
V gene: TRBV19
D gene: -
clone size: -
CDR3 protein: CASSIGRTEAFF
CDR3 DNA: TGTGCCAGTAGTATAGGGAGAACTGAAGCTTTCTTT

J gene: TRBJ2-7
V gene: TRBV4-1
D gene: TRBD2
clone size: -
CDR3 protein: CASSQDRGVSSYEQYF
CDR3 DNA: TGCGCCAGCAGCCAAGACCGGGGGGTCTCCTCCTACGAGCAGTACTTC